This TCR beta chain was recovered during a study of T cell responses to AZD1222 COVID-19 vaccine. General study findings and limits: Clonal diversity was possibly underestimated, and the donors were mostly white British, with more females. All repertoire sampling was performed exclusively after the peak T cell response.

Remarks on this clone: Its antigen is unknown.

Method: immunoSEQ multiplex PCR; TCRdb's copy keeps in-frame clones and lacks some. The sample carries 170,000 or so clones, 90% recorded once. Germline CDR1 and CDR2: MRHNA and SNTAGT. This CDR3 region has 15 residues. V was clipped by 0 bases and J by 5 bases, with 10 bases between them. The sequence was obtained from an adult in good health. The genes are TRBV6-4 and TRBJ2-2; D gene unclear. The source was peripheral blood, collected on day 0 of AZD1222 vaccination. CDR3 sequence: CASSDSASSTGELFF. CDR3 nucleotides: TGTGCCAGCAGTGACTCGGCCAGTTCGACCGGGGAGCTGTTTTTT.